The text below deals with one T cell receptor (beta chain). V gave up 7 bases and J gave up 7 bases, with 10 bases separating them. The germline gives CDR1 SQVTM, CDR2 ANQGSEA. This CDR3 spans 10 amino acids. This sample was taken from a study of CD8 T cells in Susac syndrome. About the study: Patients with Susac syndrome were therapy-naive, treated with corticosteroids, or treated with intravenous immunoglobulin alone when blood was collected.

Negative isolation yielded CD8+ and CD4+ T cells; FACS enriched TEMRA cells. With random hexamers, 0.5 to 1 ug RNA was reverse transcribed. The amplification used immunoSEQ multiplex PCR on TCR beta CDR3; it spanned 54 Vbeta and 13 Jbeta. MiXCR, applied by TCRdb to the immunoSEQ multiplex PCR reads, yields one record per CDR3 protein. The repertoire holds some 150,000 distinct CDR3 sequences, with 85% to 95% as singletons. The chain uses TRBV29-1 and TRBJ1-1; a weak D match, TRBD1 (6 bases). This receptor was identified in a human donor with Susac syndrome. Sequencing input: CD4+ T cells from PBMCs. The CDR3 here is CSGRTVEAFF. Here the CDR3 DNA reads TGCAGCGGACGGACAGTTGAAGCTTTCTTT.